These T cell receptor beta chains were read from a single sample in a study of naive and memory T cell subsets. TCRdb passed the UMI-ligation and nested PCR reads through MiXCR, listing each CDR3 protein once. Altogether about 26,000 distinct CDR3 sequences are present, 5.2% being singletons, with the ten largest covering approximately 7%. Material: blood. The receptor set was obtained from an adult in good health. CDR3s include the opening cysteine and the closing phenylalanine or tryptophan. Each record gives: V gene, D gene, J gene, clone size, CDR3 DNA, CDR3 protein. D genes are given only for firm matches. The size field is filled for only some rows; it gives once, few, many or a size class.

>TRBV12-3/TRBV12-4|TRBD1|TRBJ2-7|many
TGTGCCAGCAGTTTGCGACAGGGGGCGATCTACGAGCAGTACTTC
CASSLRQGAIYEQYF
>TRBV5-1|-|TRBJ1-3|many
TGCGCCAGCAGATCGCTTTCAACTGGAAACACCATATATTTT
CASRSLSTGNTIYF
>TRBV28|TRBD1|TRBJ1-5|many
TGTGCCAGCAGTTCGGGGACAGGGGCTCGCCAGCCCCAGCATTTT
CASSSGTGARQPQHF
>TRBV5-1|TRBD2|TRBJ2-1|few
TGCGCCAGCAGCTTAAGGCTAGCGGATTACAATGAGCAGTTCTTC
CASSLRLADYNEQFF
>TRBV6-5|-|TRBJ2-7|many
TGTGCCAGCAGTTACTCTTCATCCTACGAGCAGTACTTC
CASSYSSSYEQYF
>TRBV9|TRBD1|TRBJ1-2|few
TGTGCCAGCAGCGTGACAGGGTTAGCTAACTATGGCTACACCTTC
CASSVTGLANYGYTF
>TRBV3-1|TRBD2|TRBJ2-1|few
TGTGCCAGCAGCCACCTACTAGCGCTAAACTACAATGAGCAGTTCTTC
CASSHLLALNYNEQFF
>TRBV13|-|TRBJ2-7|-
TGTGCCAGCAGCTTAGGCACAAGGCATTGGCGCTACGAGCAGTACTTC
CASSLGTRHWRYEQYF
>TRBV20-1|-|TRBJ1-2|many
TGCAGTGCTAGAGATACGGGCGCCGCTAACTATGGCTACACCTTC
CSARDTGAANYGYTF
>TRBV20-1|TRBD2|TRBJ2-3|many
TGCAGTGCTAGGGGGTTTAGGACTAGCGGTCGCACAGATACGCAGTATTTT
CSARGFRTSGRTDTQYF
>TRBV5-4|TRBD2|TRBJ2-5|medium-sized
TGTGCCAGCAGCTTGTCAGCGGGAGGTCACGAGACCCAGTACTTC
CASSLSAGGHETQYF
>TRBV11-1|TRBD1|TRBJ2-5|many
TGTGCCAGCAGCTTGACAGGGCCCCAAGAGACCCAGTACTTC
CASSLTGPQETQYF
>TRBV15|-|TRBJ2-6|-
TGTGCCACCAGCTTCAGGGGCGGTGGGGCCAACGTCCTGACTTTC
CATSFRGGGANVLTF
>TRBV29-1|TRBD1|TRBJ1-1|many
TGCAGCTTTTCGACAGGGGCTAACACTGAAGCTTTCTTT
CSFSTGANTEAFF
>TRBV7-2|-|TRBJ2-7|-
TGTGCCAGCAGCTTAGCGGAGGGCGCCTACGAGCAGTACTTC
CASSLAEGAYEQYF
>TRBV29-1|-|TRBJ1-1|many
TGCAGCGTCGCCGCGGGACACCTGAGGAACACTGAAGCTTTCTTT
CSVAAGHLRNTEAFF
>TRBV7-2|-|TRBJ2-5|-
TGTGCCAGCAGTCCTGTGGGGCTAGAGACCCAGTACTTC
CASSPVGLETQYF
>TRBV11-2|TRBD2|TRBJ2-3|many
TGTGCCAGCAGCTTAGGTGTAGCGAGCGGGAGAGCCGCCGGCACAGATACGCAGTATTTT
CASSLGVASGRAAGTDTQYF
>TRBV12-3/TRBV12-4|-|TRBJ2-7|few
TGTGCCAGCAGTTTTCTCGGGTTCTACGAGCAGTACTTC
CASSFLGFYEQYF
>TRBV30|-|TRBJ2-3|medium-sized
TGTGCCTGGAGTGCGACTCACACAGATACGCAGTATTTT
CAWSATHTDTQYF
>TRBV29-1|-|TRBJ2-5|many
TGCAGCGTTGATTCACCTCTTCGCCTAATCCAAGAGACCCAGTACTTC
CSVDSPLRLIQETQYF
>TRBV4-2|-|TRBJ2-1|few
TGTGCCAGCAGCCAAGACAATGAGCAGTTCTTC
CASSQDNEQFF
>TRBV6-2/TRBV6-3|TRBD2|TRBJ2-1|many
TGTGCCAGCAGAGGACTAGCGCGGACCAATGAGCAGTTCTTC
CASRGLARTNEQFF
>TRBV7-9|TRBD1|TRBJ2-2|many
TGTGCCAGCAGCCGGGCCGGGACAGAGACCCACGCTTTT
CASSRAGTETHAF
>TRBV28|TRBD2|TRBJ2-7|few
TGTGCCAGCGGAGTCGGGACTAGCGGATACGAGCAGTACTTC
CASGVGTSGYEQYF
>TRBV30|TRBD1|TRBJ1-4|many
TGTGCCTGGACAGACAGGGGGCTAGATGAAAAACTGTTTTTT
CAWTDRGLDEKLFF
>TRBV14|TRBD2|TRBJ2-1|many
TGTGCCAGCAGCCAAGGCCTGTGGTCAGCGGGGAGCTCCTACAATGAGCAGTTCTTC
CASSQGLWSAGSSYNEQFF
>TRBV27|-|TRBJ2-1|many
TGTGCCAGCAGTTTTGGGCAGGGGATGGGTGAGCAGTTCTTC
CASSFGQGMGEQFF